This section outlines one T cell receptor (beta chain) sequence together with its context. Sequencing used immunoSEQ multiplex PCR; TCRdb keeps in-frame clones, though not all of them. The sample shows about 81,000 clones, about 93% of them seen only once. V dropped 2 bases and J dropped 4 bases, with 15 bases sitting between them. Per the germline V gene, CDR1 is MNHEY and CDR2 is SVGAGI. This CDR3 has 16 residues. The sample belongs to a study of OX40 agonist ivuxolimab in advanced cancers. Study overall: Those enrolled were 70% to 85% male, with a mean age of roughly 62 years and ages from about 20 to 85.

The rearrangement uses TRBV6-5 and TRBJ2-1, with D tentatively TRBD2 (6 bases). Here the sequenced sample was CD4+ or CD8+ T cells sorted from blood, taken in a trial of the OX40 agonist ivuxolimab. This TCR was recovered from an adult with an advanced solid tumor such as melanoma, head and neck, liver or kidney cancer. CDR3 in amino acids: CASSYEGLARYNEQFF. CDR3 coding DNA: TGTGCCAGCAGTTACGAGGGACTGGCACGATACAATGAGCAGTTCTTC.